This is a list of T cell receptor beta chains from one sample in a study of T cell responses to AZD1222 COVID-19 vaccine. Here immunoSEQ multiplex PCR was the method, and the copy in TCRdb shows in-frame clones only, minus some. The profile covers some 150,000 clones, with roughly 87% appearing a single time and about 1.8% taken by the ten largest. This specimen was peripheral blood, taken 28 days after the second AZD1222 dose. All receptors come from an adult who received the AZD1222 COVID-19 vaccine. CDR3s include the opening cysteine and the closing phenylalanine or tryptophan. Fields, in order: CDR3 length, D gene, J gene, V gene, CDR3 DNA, CDR3 protein. The D gene is left open where the match is weak.

cdr3_length: 15; d_call: .; j_call: TRBJ2-6; v_call: TRBV6-2/TRBV6-3; cdr3_nt: TGTGCCAGCAGCCGGGACTTCTCTGGGGCCAACGTCCTGACTTTC; cdr3_aa: CASSRDFSGANVLTF
cdr3_length: 14; d_call: TRBD1; j_call: TRBJ1-2; v_call: TRBV6-5; cdr3_nt: TGTGCCAGCAGTATGGGACAGAACAACTATGGCTACACCTTC; cdr3_aa: CASSMGQNNYGYTF
cdr3_length: 15; d_call: .; j_call: TRBJ2-5; v_call: TRBV4-2; cdr3_nt: TGTGCCAACTCCCAGGGCCCAGAGATGGGGGAGACCCAGTACTTC; cdr3_aa: CANSQGPEMGETQYF
cdr3_length: 14; d_call: .; j_call: TRBJ1-4; v_call: TRBV7-2; cdr3_nt: TGTGCCAGCAGCTTAGTGGGGGTCAGTGAAAAACTGTTTTTT; cdr3_aa: CASSLVGVSEKLFF
cdr3_length: 19; d_call: .; j_call: TRBJ1-3; v_call: TRBV7-9; cdr3_nt: TGTGCCAGCAGCTTATTATTATACCACAGGCCCCACTCTGGAAACACCATATATTTT; cdr3_aa: CASSLLLYHRPHSGNTIYF
cdr3_length: 13; d_call: .; j_call: TRBJ1-2; v_call: TRBV6-2/TRBV6-3; cdr3_nt: TGTGCCAGCAGTGAGGACAGCAACTATGGCTACACCTTC; cdr3_aa: CASSEDSNYGYTF
cdr3_length: 15; d_call: .; j_call: TRBJ1-2; v_call: TRBV5-1; cdr3_nt: TGCGCCAGCAGCGATATGTCCAGGGTTAACTATGGCTACACCTTC; cdr3_aa: CASSDMSRVNYGYTF
cdr3_length: 16; d_call: .; j_call: TRBJ1-2; v_call: TRBV6-2/TRBV6-3; cdr3_nt: TGTGCCAGCAGCCTAACACAACAGGATAACCACTATGGCTACACCTTC; cdr3_aa: CASSLTQQDNHYGYTF
cdr3_length: 13; d_call: .; j_call: TRBJ1-4; v_call: TRBV3-1/TRBV3-2; cdr3_nt: TGTGCCAGCAGCCTTACAGTTGGTGAAAAACTGTTTTTT; cdr3_aa: CASSLTVGEKLFF
cdr3_length: 13; d_call: .; j_call: TRBJ1-1; v_call: TRBV30; cdr3_nt: TGTGCCTGGAGTACTTGGCAAGGCACTGAAGCTTTCTTT; cdr3_aa: CAWSTWQGTEAFF